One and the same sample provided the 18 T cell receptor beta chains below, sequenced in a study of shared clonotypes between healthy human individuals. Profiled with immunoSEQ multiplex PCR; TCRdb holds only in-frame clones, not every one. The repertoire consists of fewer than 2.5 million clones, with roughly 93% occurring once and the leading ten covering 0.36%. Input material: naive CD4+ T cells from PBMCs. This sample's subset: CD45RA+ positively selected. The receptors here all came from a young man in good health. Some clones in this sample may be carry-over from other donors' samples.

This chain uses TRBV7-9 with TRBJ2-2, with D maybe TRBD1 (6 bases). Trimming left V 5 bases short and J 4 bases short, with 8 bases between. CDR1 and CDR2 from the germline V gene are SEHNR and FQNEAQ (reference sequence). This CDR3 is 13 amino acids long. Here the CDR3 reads CASSVQGTGELFF. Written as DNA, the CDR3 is TGTGCCAGCAGCGTACAGGGCACCGGGGAGCTGTTTTTT. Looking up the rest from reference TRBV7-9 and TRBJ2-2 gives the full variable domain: DTGVSQNPRHKITKRGQNVTFRCDPISEHNRLYWYRQTLGQGPEFLTYFQNEAQLEKSRLLSDRFSAERPKGSFSTLEIQRTEQGDSAMYLCASSVQGTGELFFGEGSRLTVL.

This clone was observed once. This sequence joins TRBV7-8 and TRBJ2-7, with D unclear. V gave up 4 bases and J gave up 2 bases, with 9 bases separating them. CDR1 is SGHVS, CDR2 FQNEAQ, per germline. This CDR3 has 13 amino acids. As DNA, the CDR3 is TGTGCCAGCAGCTCCCCAGTTCCCTACGAGCAGTACTTC. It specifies CASSSPVPYEQYF.

DNA of the CDR3: TGCGCCAGCAGCTTAACCATTTACAGGGGAGAGACCCAGTACTTC. This translates into CASSLTIYRGETQYF. The J gene is TRBJ2-5, the V gene TRBV5-1; 7 positions agree with TRBD1. With V trimmed by 2 bases and J by 4 bases, 8 bases remained unmatched. This CDR3 spans 15 amino acids. The germline V gene has CDR1 SGHRS and CDR2 YFSETQ.

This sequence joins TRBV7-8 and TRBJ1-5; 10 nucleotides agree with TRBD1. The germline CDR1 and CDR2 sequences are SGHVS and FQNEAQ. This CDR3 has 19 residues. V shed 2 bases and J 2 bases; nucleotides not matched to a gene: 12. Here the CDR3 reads CASSLYGTGAVRRNQPQHF. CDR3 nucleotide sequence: TGTGCCAGCAGCTTATATGGGACAGGGGCCGTTCGCCGCAATCAGCCCCAGCATTTT.

In DNA, the CDR3 is TGTGCCAGCAGCTTACACAGGTCCGGGCAGCCCCAGCATTTT. Protein product: CASSLHRSGQPQHF. V and J are TRBV7-2 and TRBJ1-5; a weak D match, TRBD1 (5 bases). The CDR3 sequence is 14 residues long. V gave up 2 bases and J gave up 7 bases, with 12 bases separating them. Per germline, CDR1 SGHTA and CDR2 FQGNSA.

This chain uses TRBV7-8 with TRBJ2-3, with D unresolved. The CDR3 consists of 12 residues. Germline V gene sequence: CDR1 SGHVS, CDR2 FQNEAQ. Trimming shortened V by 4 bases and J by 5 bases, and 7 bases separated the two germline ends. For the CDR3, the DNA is TGTGCCAGCAGCTCTAGTATAGATACGCAGTATTTT. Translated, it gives CASSSSIDTQYF.

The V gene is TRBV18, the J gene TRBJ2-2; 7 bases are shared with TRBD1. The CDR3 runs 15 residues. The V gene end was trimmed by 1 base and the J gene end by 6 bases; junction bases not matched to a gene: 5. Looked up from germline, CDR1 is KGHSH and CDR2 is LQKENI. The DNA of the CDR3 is TGTGCCAGCTCACCACAACAGGGGCGGGCCGGGGAGCTGTTTTTT. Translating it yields CASSPQQGRAGELFF.

CDR3 DNA sequence: TGTGCCAGCAGCTCCAAAAGGCGGGCCGACTACAATGAGCAGTTCTTC. It specifies CASSSKRRADYNEQFF. The gene calls are TRBV7-6 and TRBJ2-1; a weak D match, TRBD2 (5 bases). The CDR3 has 16 residues. The germline V and J ends were trimmed by 4 bases and 3 bases, with 16 bases remaining between them. CDR1 is SGHVS and CDR2 is FNYEAQ in the germline V gene.

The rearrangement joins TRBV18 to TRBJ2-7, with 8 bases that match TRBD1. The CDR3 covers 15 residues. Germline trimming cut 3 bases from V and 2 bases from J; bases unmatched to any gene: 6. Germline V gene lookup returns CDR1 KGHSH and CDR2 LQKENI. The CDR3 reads CASSPTTGATYEQYF. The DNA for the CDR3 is TGTGCCAGCTCACCTACGACAGGGGCTACCTACGAGCAGTACTTC.

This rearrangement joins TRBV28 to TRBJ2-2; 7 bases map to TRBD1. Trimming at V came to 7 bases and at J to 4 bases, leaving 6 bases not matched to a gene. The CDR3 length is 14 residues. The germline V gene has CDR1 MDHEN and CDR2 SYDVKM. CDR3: CASILTGRTGELFF. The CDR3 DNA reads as TGTGCCAGCATCCTGACAGGGCGCACCGGGGAGCTGTTTTTT.

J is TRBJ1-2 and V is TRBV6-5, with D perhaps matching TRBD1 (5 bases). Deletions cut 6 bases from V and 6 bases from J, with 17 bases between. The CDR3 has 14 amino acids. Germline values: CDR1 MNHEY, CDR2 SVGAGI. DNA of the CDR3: TGTGCCAGCAGCAACAGAGCGGGGCTCGATGGCTACACCTTC. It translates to CASSNRAGLDGYTF.

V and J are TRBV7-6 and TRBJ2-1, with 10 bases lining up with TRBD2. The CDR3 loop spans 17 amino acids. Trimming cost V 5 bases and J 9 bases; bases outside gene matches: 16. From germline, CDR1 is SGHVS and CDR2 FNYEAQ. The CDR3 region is CASSPLWGAGGPSEQFF. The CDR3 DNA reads TGTGCCAGCAGCCCCCTTTGGGGAGCGGGAGGGCCTAGTGAGCAGTTCTTC.

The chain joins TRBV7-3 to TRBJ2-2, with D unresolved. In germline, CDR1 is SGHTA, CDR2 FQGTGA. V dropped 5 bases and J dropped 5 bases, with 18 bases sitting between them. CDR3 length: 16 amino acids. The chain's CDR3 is CASSRSATVLTGELFF. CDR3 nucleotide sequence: TGTGCCAGCAGCCGCTCGGCGACTGTTCTTACCGGGGAGCTGTTTTTT.

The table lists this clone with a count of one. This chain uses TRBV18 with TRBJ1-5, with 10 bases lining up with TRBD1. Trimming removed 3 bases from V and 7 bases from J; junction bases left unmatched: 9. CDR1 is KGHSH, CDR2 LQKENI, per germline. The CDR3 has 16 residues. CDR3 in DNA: TGTGCCAGCTCACCCCCCGGGACAGGGGATCGGCAGCCCCAGCATTTT. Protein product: CASSPPGTGDRQPQHF.

This CDR3 is CASSLGSARGTDTQYF. CDR3 nucleotides: TGCGCCAGCAGCTTGGGGTCCGCCCGAGGCACAGATACGCAGTATTTT. The V call is TRBV5-1, the J call TRBJ2-3; D ambiguous. CDR1 is SGHRS and CDR2 is YFSETQ in the germline V gene. V lost 0 bases and J lost 1, with 12 bases in between. The CDR3 is 16 residues long.

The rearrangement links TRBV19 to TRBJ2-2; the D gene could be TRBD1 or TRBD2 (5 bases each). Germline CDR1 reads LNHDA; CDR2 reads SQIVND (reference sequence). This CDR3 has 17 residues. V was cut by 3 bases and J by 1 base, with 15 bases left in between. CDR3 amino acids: CASSIGTPVGNTGELFF. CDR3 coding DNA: TGTGCCAGTAGTATCGGGACCCCGGTGGGGAACACCGGGGAGCTGTTTTTT.

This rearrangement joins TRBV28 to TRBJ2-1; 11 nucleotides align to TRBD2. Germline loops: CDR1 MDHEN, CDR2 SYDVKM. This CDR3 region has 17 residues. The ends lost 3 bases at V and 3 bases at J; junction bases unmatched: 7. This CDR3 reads CASSFRLAGRNYNEQFF. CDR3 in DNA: TGTGCCAGCAGTTTTCGACTAGCGGGACGGAACTACAATGAGCAGTTCTTC.

In DNA, the CDR3 is TGTGCCAGCAGGGGGACAGGGAGGTCACCCCTCCACTTT. This sequence encodes CASRGTGRSPLHF. The chain employs TRBV2 and TRBJ1-6, with 9 bases fitting TRBD1. V lost 6 bases, J lost 10 bases, and 4 bases stayed unmatched. The germline V gene has CDR1 SNHLY and CDR2 FYNNEI. The CDR3 runs 13 residues.